This TCR beta chain was recovered during a study of tumor-infiltrating lymphocytes in primary liver carcinoma. TCR beta cDNA came from approximately 490 ng total RNA, primed with a constant-region primer. The TCR beta library was amplified through three nested multiplex PCR rounds in a modified ARM-PCR procedure. Amplification in the first two PCR rounds was performed using TRBV1-TRBV30 forward primers and a C-beta reverse primer for approximately 10 cycles each. TCRdb re-derived calls from the multiplex PCR reads in MiXCR, one entry per CDR3 protein. The data hold 80,000 or so distinct CDR3 sequences, with under 75% observed a single time. Co-extraction of RNA and DNA was performed on roughly 20-34 mg of unsorted bulk tissue. Those sampled were patients whose primary liver carcinoma was treated by surgical resection. Findings and limits, study-wide: A significantly higher top-250-clone fraction was found in tumors than in blood (p = 0.039).

This clonotype was recorded at least ten times. The target antigen is unknown. This CDR3 has 16 amino acids. V trimming: 4 bases; J trimming: 5 bases; junction bases outside the gene matches: 3. Germline CDR1 and CDR2: SGHRS and YFSETQ. This receptor was obtained from a man in his forties or fifties with primary liver carcinoma and hepatitis B virus infection. Sequenced material: tumor-adjacent normal liver tissue. This rearrangement joins TRBV5-1 to TRBJ2-2, with 15 bases aligning to TRBD2. This chain's CDR3 is CASSPGLAGGTGELFF. CDR3 nucleotide sequence: TGCGCCAGCAGCCCGGGACTAGCGGGAGGAACCGGGGAGCTGTTTTTT.